Sequencing of this T cell receptor beta chain was carried out in a study of cytomegalovirus exposure and HLA in healthy donors. Across the study: In an early release, HLA-typed donors contributed 75 million to 85 million unique TCR sequences. Study-level findings and limits: More clonal expansion characterized HLA-associated TCR beta chains than equally common others in a later analysis.

The germline CDR1 and CDR2 sequences are MGHRA and YSYEKL. The V and J ends lost 0 bases and 9 bases, in that order; junction bases with no gene match: 10. This CDR3 spans 15 amino acids. Notes on this clone: Antigen: not known.

Vbeta (60) and Jbeta (13) primers were used in the PCR. Sequencing was performed with immunoSEQ multiplex PCR; in TCRdb, only in-frame clones are kept and a portion is missing. The top ten clones hold 1.5% to 2% of a sample with 210,000 or so clones, around 79% of them seen once. The specimen was PBMCs. The TCR originated in a man aged 18 to 30 in good health and CMV-seronegative. The J gene is TRBJ2-5, the V gene TRBV4-1; 7 bases fit TRBD1. This CDR3 is CASSQDGQAWVSQYF. CDR3 sequence (DNA): TGCGCCAGCAGCCAAGACGGACAGGCGTGGGTGTCCCAGTACTTC.